The 21 T cell receptor beta chains listed next were all sequenced from one sample in a study of T cell responses to AZD1222 COVID-19 vaccine. This table comes from immunoSEQ multiplex PCR, and its TCRdb copy is limited to in-frame clones, with some not included. The sample includes some 100,000 clones, less than 90% of them seen just once. Material: peripheral blood, obtained on day 0 of AZD1222 vaccination. These receptors were obtained from an adult in good health.

This sequence joins TRBV6-5 and TRBJ1-1; D unclear. Trimming shortened V by 7 bases and J by 5 bases, and 17 bases separated the two germline ends. Germline CDR1 is MNHEY and CDR2 is SVGAGI. The CDR3 length is 14 residues. Written as DNA, the CDR3 is TGTGCCAGCAACTCCTTCGGTAGTTGGACTGAAGCTTTCTTT. Encoded protein: CASNSFGSWTEAFF.

The chain employs TRBV7-6 and TRBJ2-1; 8 nucleotides match TRBD2. In germline, CDR1 is SGHVS, CDR2 FNYEAQ. This CDR3 has 14 amino acids. V gave up 5 bases and J gave up 8 bases; unmatched junction bases: 8. The CDR3 is CASSPRTSQHEQFF. CDR3 nucleotides: TGTGCCAGCAGCCCTCGGACTAGCCAGCATGAGCAGTTCTTC.

The V call is TRBV7-8, the J call TRBJ1-1; weak D call: TRBD1 (6 bases). V was trimmed by 5 bases and J by 4 bases, leaving 11 bases between them. Germline CDR1 SGHVS, CDR2 FQNEAQ. The CDR3 covers 13 residues. The CDR3 nucleotides are TGTGCCAGCAGCCGAACAGGGTCCACTGAAGCTTTCTTT. Its protein is CASSRTGSTEAFF.

The rearrangement joins TRBV6-5 to TRBJ1-2; 7 nucleotides line up with TRBD1. Germline lookup yields CDR1 MNHEY and CDR2 SVGAGI. With V trimmed by 6 bases and J by 4 bases, 5 bases remained unmatched. The CDR3 runs 13 residues. The CDR3 here is CASSRQGIYGYTF. The CDR3 DNA reads TGTGCCAGCAGCAGACAGGGTATCTATGGCTACACCTTC.

V usage is TRBV6-5 and J usage is TRBJ2-7; 7 bases match TRBD2. Germline CDR1 is MNHEY and CDR2 is SVGAGI. The CDR3 is 13 amino acids. The V segment lost 2 bases and the J segment 5 bases; nucleotides outside the gene matches: 3. CDR3 DNA: TGTGCCAGCAGTTACGGGGGGGAGAACGAGCAGTACTTC. This codes for CASSYGGENEQYF.

A few counts support this clone. This sequence joins TRBV10-3 and TRBJ1-1, with TRBD1 matching over 8 bases. Germline trimming cut 11 bases from V and 5 bases from J; bases unmatched to any gene: 7. The germline CDR1 and CDR2 sequences are ENHRY and SYGVKD. The CDR3 covers 12 residues. Here the CDR3 DNA reads TGTGCCGTCAAACAGGGGGAGACTGAAGCTTTCTTT. Its protein is CAVKQGETEAFF.

This chain connects TRBV5-8 to TRBJ2-5; the D gene is possibly TRBD1 (6 bases). V lost 0 bases to trimming and J lost 1 base, with 13 bases between them. Germline V lookup: CDR1 SGHTS, CDR2 YDEGEE. The CDR3 consists of 16 residues. The CDR3 loop is CASSLGTERSQETQYF. CDR3 DNA: TGTGCCAGCAGCTTGGGGACAGAGAGATCCCAAGAGACCCAGTACTTC.

The chain couples TRBV5-1 to TRBJ2-7; tentatively, D is TRBD2 (6 bases). Germline CDR1 and CDR2: SGHRS and YFSETQ. Trimming shortened V by 4 bases and J by 0 bases, and 11 bases separated the two germline ends. The length of the CDR3 is 14 residues. The CDR3 sequence is CASSVDGSSYEQYF. The CDR3 bases are TGCGCCAGCAGCGTGGACGGGAGCTCCTACGAGCAGTACTTC.

The V gene is TRBV21-1, the J gene TRBJ1-6; TRBD1 is the table's D call, not checked against the DNA. TRBV21-1 is a recognized pseudogene. CDR3 length: 15 residues. CDR3 protein: CASSKRTVYNSPLHF. Here the CDR3 DNA reads TGTGCCAGCAGCAAGCGGACAGTCTATAATTCACCCCTCCACTTT.

The chain links TRBV2 to TRBJ2-7; no clear D. Trimming removed 4 bases from V and 3 bases from J, with 10 bases in between. CDR1 SNHLY and CDR2 FYNNEI come from the germline V gene. The CDR3 is 13 amino acids. CDR3 sequence (DNA): TGTGCCAGCAGTGCAGTTTCGGGCTACGAGCAGTACTTC. It encodes CASSAVSGYEQYF. Supplemented by reference TRBV2 and TRBJ2-7, the full variable domain reads EPEVTQTPSHQVTQMGQEVILRCVPISNHLYFYWYRQILGQKVEFLVSFYNNEISEKSEIFDDQFSVERPDGSNFTLKIRSTKLEDSAMYFCASSAVSGYEQYFGPGTRLTVT.

V and J are TRBV25-1 and TRBJ1-1; 9 bases line up with TRBD1. V shed 6 bases and J 6 bases; nucleotides not matched to a gene: 2. CDR1 is MGHDK and CDR2 is SYGVNS in the germline V gene. The CDR3 loop spans 12 amino acids. Written as DNA, the CDR3 is TGTGCCAGCAGACAGGGGGCGGCTGAAGCTTTCTTT. Residues: CASRQGAAEAFF.

The chain joins TRBV11-3 to TRBJ1-1; 7 positions agree with TRBD1. The CDR3 totals 18 residues. The junction had 12 bases not matched to a gene; V was cut back by 0 bases and J by 2 bases. CDR1 and CDR2 (germline): SGHNT, YENEEA. CDR3 nucleotides: TGTGCCAGCAGCTTAGATCAAGGGGGCAGTGGGTATAACACTGAAGCTTTCTTT. This gives the protein CASSLDQGGSGYNTEAFF.

The chain couples TRBV28 to TRBJ2-3; 10 bases align to TRBD1. The junction had 14 bases not matched to a gene; V was cut back by 6 bases and J by 2 bases. CDR1 is MDHEN, CDR2 SYDVKM, per germline. The CDR3 runs to 18 residues. The CDR3 bases are TGTGCCAGCAGCCCAATTGTGGGACAGGGGAGGACCACAGATACGCAGTATTTT. Protein: CASSPIVGQGRTTDTQYF.

This rearrangement joins TRBV6-5 to TRBJ2-1; 11 nucleotides match TRBD2. V shed 4 bases and J 3 bases; nucleotides not matched to a gene: 5. The CDR3 has 16 amino acids. Germline V gene data show CDR1 as MNHEY and CDR2 as SVGAGI. CDR3 sequence (DNA): TGTGCCAGCAGTTTCGCCGGGACTAGCGGCTACAATGAGCAGTTCTTC. It yields the protein CASSFAGTSGYNEQFF.

The V and J genes are TRBV27 and TRBJ1-1; 12 bases map to TRBD1. The V gene's germline CDR1 is MNHEY and CDR2 SMNVEV (reference sequence). V was clipped by 4 bases and J by 3 bases; unmatched bases: 3. This CDR3 is built from 15 residues. CDR3 in amino acids: CASSWDRGLDTEAFF. CDR3 sequence (DNA): TGTGCCAGCAGTTGGGACAGGGGGCTCGACACTGAAGCTTTCTTT.

The chain links TRBV28 to TRBJ2-3; 9 bases are shared with TRBD2. This CDR3 has 16 amino acids. The junction had 7 bases not matched to a gene; V was cut back by 6 bases and J by 0 bases. Germline CDR1 and CDR2: MDHEN and SYDVKM. In DNA form, the CDR3 reads TGTGCCAGCAGCCCTTTCACTAGCGGGAGCACAGATACGCAGTATTTT. Translation: CASSPFTSGSTDTQYF.

V and J are TRBV5-6 and TRBJ2-7; D not certain. Trimming removed 0 bases at V and 2 bases at J, with 9 bases between. Per germline, CDR1 SGHDT and CDR2 YYEEEE. The CDR3 consists of 14 residues. CDR3 coding DNA: TGTGCCAGCAGCTTGGGCGTAGGGCCCTACGAGCAGTACTTC. Translated, it gives CASSLGVGPYEQYF.

This clone has just one count. V gene TRBV15 combines with J gene TRBJ1-5, with no clear D. The ends were cut back, 0 bases at V and 4 bases at J, with 13 bases in the middle. This CDR3 has 16 residues. Germline CDR1 and CDR2: LNHNV and YYDKDF (reference sequence). CDR3 sequence (DNA): TGTGCCACCAGCAGAGATTTTGGGGATGGTAATCAGCCCCAGCATTTT. Its translation is CATSRDFGDGNQPQHF.

CDR3 loop: CASSILDRADRGYTF. CDR3 sequence (DNA): TGTGCCAGCAGTATCTTGGACAGGGCGGACCGTGGCTACACCTTC. The chain uses TRBV7-3 and TRBJ1-2; 8 positions match TRBD1. The J segment lost 7 bases and the V segment lost 6 bases, leaving 13 bases of the junction unmatched. Per germline, CDR1 SGHTA and CDR2 FQGTGA. This CDR3 is built from 15 residues.

In the case of this clone: This CDR3 is also generated by other DNA sequences in the sample. The chain employs TRBV24-1 and TRBJ2-5, with D perhaps given as TRBD1 or TRBD2 (5 bases each). Trimming took off 4 bases at V and 5 bases at J, with 16 bases between the two ends. Germline V gene lookup returns CDR1 KGHDR and CDR2 SFDVKD. CDR3 length equals 15 residues. The CDR3 nucleotides are TGTGCCACCAGTGACTCTCAGGGAGCAGGGGAGACCCAGTACTTC. Its translation: CATSDSQGAGETQYF.

This clone was seen more than once but under ten times. The gene calls are TRBV7-9 and TRBJ1-1; 10 nucleotides agree with TRBD1. In germline, CDR1 is SEHNR, CDR2 FQNEAQ (reference sequence). This CDR3 comprises 15 residues. The trim removed 1 base at V and 3 bases at J, leaving 2 bases unmatched. Written as DNA, the CDR3 is TGTGCCAGCAGCTTAGGACAGGGGGCATACACTGAAGCTTTCTTT. Amino acids: CASSLGQGAYTEAFF.